The entry below describes one TCR beta chain. This sample stems from a study of cytomegalovirus exposure and HLA in healthy donors. Use of 60 Vbeta and 13 Jbeta primers characterized the PCR. Some clones are missing from TCRdb's copy, which holds only in-frame ones; the method was immunoSEQ multiplex PCR. This sample has roughly 180,000 clones, with 78% found just once. CDR1 and CDR2 (germline): SNHLY, FYNNEI. The CDR3 has 13 residues. V lost 8 bases to trimming and J lost 1 base; unmatched junction nucleotides: 2. The clonotype was recovered from a woman in her 30s in good health and CMV-seropositive. This chain joins TRBV2 and TRBJ1-1; 9 nucleotides align to TRBD1. The sequenced material came from PBMCs. This CDR3 reads CASADRGNTEAFF. The CDR3 coding sequence is TGTGCCAGCGCGGACAGGGGGAACACTGAAGCTTTCTTT.